These 30 T cell receptor beta chains were all obtained from the same sample, sequenced in a study of CD8 T cells in ankylosing spondylitis (dated by TCRdb to about 2017). Library preparation was by 5' RACE. Data came from an Illumina HiSeq 2500. TCRdb reworked the public reads: Q25 trimming with fastp, MiXCR clone assembly, productive beta chains retained. CDR3 protein duplicates are merged, each entry listing the most common genes and DNA. The sample has around 180,000 distinct CDR3 sequences on record, roughly 20% of them singletons. The ten largest account for 4.3% of the sample. The source material was blood, either unsorted or a sorted T cell fraction (not recorded which). Source of these receptors: a male donor between 5 and 29 years old with ankylosing spondylitis or in good health (not recorded which). Donor details come from another sample of the same person, matched by shared clones.

This clonotype was counted many times. The V call is TRBV5-1, the J call TRBJ1-6; 7 bases match TRBD1. V was clipped by 7 bases and J by 8 bases; unmatched bases: 15. Germline assignment: CDR1 SGHRS and CDR2 YFSETQ. This CDR3 is built from 16 residues. The CDR3 loop is CASRRSAGTDYSPLHF. In DNA form, the CDR3 reads TGCGCCAGCCGTCGTAGCGCCGGGACAGATTATTCACCCCTCCACTTT. Full variable domain (remainder filled in from reference TRBV5-1 and TRBJ1-6): KAGVTQTPRYLIKTRGQQVTLSCSPISGHRSVSWYQQTPGQGLQFLFEYFSETQRNKGNFPGRFSGRQFSNSRSEMNVSTLELGDSALYLCASRRSAGTDYSPLHFGNGTRLTVT.

The CDR3 protein is CASSPDGGSEQYV. DNA for the CDR3: TGTGCCAGCAGCCCGGACGGGGGGAGCGAGCAGTACGTC. V and J are TRBV14 and TRBJ2-7; 7 bases match TRBD2. V trimming: 4 bases; J trimming: 6 bases; junction bases outside the gene matches: 6. Looked up from germline, CDR1 is SGHDN and CDR2 is FVKESK. The CDR3 loop spans 13 amino acids.

The chain carries TRBV18 and TRBJ2-1; D gene uncertain. Trimming pared 3 bases from V and 7 bases from J, leaving 10 bases between. CDR1 is KGHSH, CDR2 LQKENI, per germline. The CDR3 covers 13 residues. The CDR3 region is CASSPPLRNEQFF. CDR3 DNA: TGTGCCAGCTCACCCCCTCTGCGGAATGAGCAGTTCTTC.

Ten or more counts support this clonotype. The genes are TRBV5-5 and TRBJ1-1; TRBD1 matches 7 bases. V shed 2 bases, J shed 2 bases, and the junction held 3 bases outside the gene matches. The CDR3 is 14 amino acids. Germline V gives CDR1 SGHKS, CDR2 YYEKEE (reference sequence). The CDR3 DNA follows: TGTGCCAGCAGCTTCGGACAGGCCAACACTGAAGCTTTCTTT. Protein sequence: CASSFGQANTEAFF.

At least ten counts were recorded for this clonotype. The V call is TRBV4-1, the J call TRBJ2-3; the D is unclear. Trimming pared 3 bases from V and 0 bases from J, leaving 7 bases between. Germline lookup yields CDR1 MGHRA and CDR2 YSYEKL. The CDR3 has 14 residues. This chain's CDR3 is CASSQGPSTDTQYF. The CDR3 nucleotides read TGCGCCAGCAGCCAGGGCCCTAGCACAGATACGCAGTATTTT.

This clonotype was seen ten or more times. This chain links TRBV5-1 with TRBJ2-1; D might be TRBD1 or TRBD2, each matching 5 bases. Trimming pared 4 bases from V and 4 bases from J, leaving 15 bases between. Germline assignment: CDR1 SGHRS and CDR2 YFSETQ. The CDR3 covers 15 residues. CDR3 DNA: TGCGCCAGCAGCACGGGGCAGGGACCATACAATGAGCAGTTCTTC. This translates into CASSTGQGPYNEQFF.

The rearrangement joins TRBV29-1 to TRBJ2-7; D might be TRBD2 (6 bases). Germline CDR1 reads SQVTM; CDR2 reads ANQGSEA. The CDR3 consists of 13 residues. V was trimmed by 6 bases and J by 0 bases, leaving 12 bases between them. The CDR3 nucleotides are TGCAGCGTCGGAGGGACGGTCTCCTACGAGCAGTACTTC. Protein sequence: CSVGGTVSYEQYF.

This clonotype appeared many times. The rearrangement joins TRBV11-1 to TRBJ2-5; TRBD1 is a possible D gene (5 bases). Germline CDR1 reads SGHAT; CDR2 reads FQDESV (reference sequence). Trimming took off 5 bases at V and 0 bases at J, with 16 bases between the two ends. This CDR3 is built from 16 residues. CDR3 region: CASSRRVTANQETQYF. CDR3 coding DNA: TGTGCCAGCAGCCGACGGGTGACAGCTAACCAAGAGACCCAGTACTTC.

This clonotype appeared many times. V gene TRBV6-2 or TRBV6-3 combines with J gene TRBJ2-1; 7 positions match TRBD2. This CDR3 is 14 amino acids long. Germline values: CDR1 MNHEY, CDR2 SVGEGT. Trimming removed 6 bases from V and 7 bases from J; junction bases left unmatched: 9. The CDR3 DNA sequence: TGTGCCAGCAGACCCAGGACTAGTGAGAATGAGCAGTTCTTC. Translating gives CASRPRTSENEQFF.

This clonotype came up many times. This sequence joins TRBV20-1 and TRBJ2-3; D is undetermined. Trimming cost V 1 base and J 1 base, with 9 bases left between them. CDR1 is DFQATT and CDR2 is SNEGSKA in the germline V gene (reference sequence). The length of the CDR3 is 14 residues. CDR3 protein: CSARVLRRTDTQYF. CDR3 bases: TGCAGTGCTAGAGTTCTGCGGCGCACAGATACGCAGTATTTT.

This clonotype has at least ten counts. The rearrangement links TRBV5-1 to TRBJ2-1; maybe TRBD2 (5 bases). With 0 bases removed from V and 3 bases from J, the gap between germline ends came to 10 bases. This CDR3 is 15 amino acids long. In germline, CDR1 is SGHRS, CDR2 YFSETQ. This CDR3 is CASSLAGSNYNEQFF. The DNA of the CDR3 is TGCGCCAGCAGCTTGGCGGGATCAAACTACAATGAGCAGTTCTTC.

This clonotype came up many times. This chain links TRBV20-1 with TRBJ1-5; D ambiguous. This CDR3 comprises 13 residues. Deletions cut 4 bases from V and 1 base from J, with 8 bases between. The germline V gene has CDR1 DFQATT and CDR2 SNEGSKA (reference sequence). CDR3 in amino acids: CSATEVSNQPQHF. CDR3 nucleotides: TGCAGTGCTACGGAAGTGAGCAATCAGCCCCAGCATTTT.

This clonotype was picked up many times. This chain links TRBV4-1 with TRBJ2-1, with 8 positions matching TRBD2. Germline values: CDR1 MGHRA, CDR2 YSYEKL. This CDR3 is built from 16 residues. V shed 3 bases and J 6 bases; nucleotides not matched to a gene: 10. Here the CDR3 reads CASSQAPGLVVNEQFF. The CDR3 bases are TGCGCCAGCAGCCAGGCGCCGGGACTAGTTGTCAATGAGCAGTTCTTC.

In this sample, this clonotype turned up many times. This CDR3 is CAIDVLYEQYV. CDR3 bases: TGTGCCATAGATGTCCTCTACGAGCAGTACGTC. J is TRBJ2-7 and V is TRBV10-3; D call uncertain. The V and J ends lost 9 bases and 3 bases respectively, with 9 bases between them. The CDR3 consists of 11 residues. CDR1 and CDR2 (germline): ENHRY, SYGVKD.

The chain carries TRBV7-8 and TRBJ1-1, with D unresolved. Germline V gene sequence: CDR1 SGHVS, CDR2 FQNEAQ. The CDR3 contains 14 residues. Between the trimmed V and J ends, which lost 1 base and 1 base, there was a span of 7 bases. The CDR3 DNA is TGTGCCAGCAGCTTAGAAGGGTGGAACACTGAAGCTTTCTTT. This translates into CASSLEGWNTEAFF.

This clonotype appeared a few times. The genes are TRBV6-5 and TRBJ1-3; D is unresolved. V was clipped by 5 bases and J by 7 bases, with 15 bases between them. Germline assignment: CDR1 MNHEY and CDR2 SVGAGI. There are 14 residues in the CDR3. CDR3: CASSPLPVGNTIYF. The CDR3 coding sequence is TGTGCCAGCAGTCCACTCCCTGTCGGTAACACCATATATTTT.

This clonotype has ten or more counts. The J gene is TRBJ2-7, the V gene TRBV7-2; the match to TRBD1 covers 12 bases. J lost 6 bases, V lost 4 bases, and 7 bases had no gene match. The CDR3 runs 15 residues. Germline-derived CDR1 and CDR2 are SGHTA and FQGNSA. CDR3 protein: CASSWSRGQGAEQYF. The CDR3 DNA reads as TGTGCCAGCAGCTGGTCCCGGGGACAGGGGGCCGAGCAGTACTTC.

This clonotype came up many times. The J gene is TRBJ1-1, the V gene TRBV3-1; tentatively, D is TRBD1 (5 bases). Germline V gene data show CDR1 as LGHDT and CDR2 as YNNKEL (reference sequence). The CDR3 has 14 amino acids. Trimming cost V 1 base and J 8 bases, with 14 bases left between them. DNA of the CDR3: TGTGCCAGCAGCCAAGGGGCCAGGACATTAGAAGCTTTCTTT. As protein: CASSQGARTLEAFF.

This clonotype came up many times. The chain is built from TRBV5-1 and TRBJ2-7, with D possibly matching TRBD1 (6 bases). V was cut by 3 bases and J by 7 bases, with 17 bases left in between. This CDR3 comprises 14 residues. Per the germline V gene, CDR1 is SGHRS and CDR2 is YFSETQ. CDR3 sequence (DNA): TGCGCCAGCAGCTCCGGGACATGGGGTGAGGAGCAGTACTTC. It is translated as CASSSGTWGEEQYF.

Here the CDR3 DNA reads TGCGCCAGCAGCCAAGTGGGGGGTAAGCAGTACTTC. It encodes CASSQVGGKQYF. The chain is built from TRBV4-1 and TRBJ2-7; tentatively, D is TRBD2 (6 bases). V was cut by 1 base and J by 8 bases, with 9 bases left in between. The V gene's germline CDR1 is MGHRA and CDR2 YSYEKL. The CDR3 runs to 12 residues.

CDR3 sequence: CSSRDNYYNEQFF. The CDR3 coding sequence is TGCAGCAGTCGGGACAACTACTACAATGAGCAGTTCTTC. V and J are TRBV29-1 and TRBJ2-1, with D perhaps matching TRBD1 (6 bases). The CDR3 sequence is 13 residues long. V was trimmed by 8 bases and J by 3 bases, leaving 14 bases between them. In germline, CDR1 is SQVTM, CDR2 ANQGSEA.

This clonotype was counted ten times or more. The V gene is TRBV11-2, the J gene TRBJ1-3; 8 positions match TRBD1. Germline values: CDR1 SGHAT, CDR2 FQNNGV. This CDR3 has 15 amino acids. The ends lost 5 bases at V and 3 bases at J; junction bases unmatched: 6. The CDR3 nucleotides are TGTGCCAGCAGCCCAGGGACAGGAGGTGGAAACACCATATATTTT. It is translated as CASSPGTGGGNTIYF.

Many counts were recorded for this clonotype. This chain uses TRBV15 with TRBJ2-7; 9 bases agree with TRBD2. The V gene's germline CDR1 is LNHNV and CDR2 YYDKDF (reference sequence). CDR3 size: 17 residues. The trim removed 5 bases at V and 2 bases at J, leaving 13 bases unmatched. In nucleotides, the CDR3 is TGTGCCACCAGCGGACTAAGCGAGCGGGGGGAAACCTACGAGCAGTACTTC. As protein: CATSGLSERGETYEQYF.

The gene calls are TRBV7-9 and TRBJ2-3; tentative D call: TRBD2 (6 bases). V shed 1 base and J shed 6 bases, with 14 bases lying between them. Germline CDR1 SEHNR, CDR2 FQNEAQ (reference sequence). The CDR3 loop spans 15 amino acids. The CDR3 reads CASSLDPGLRDTQYF. CDR3 coding DNA: TGTGCCAGCAGCTTAGACCCGGGACTTCGGGATACGCAGTATTTT. The whole variable domain, remainder taken from reference TRBV7-9 and TRBJ2-3, is DTGVSQNPRHKITKRGQNVTFRCDPISEHNRLYWYRQTLGQGPEFLTYFQNEAQLEKSRLLSDRFSAERPKGSFSTLEIQRTEQGDSAMYLCASSLDPGLRDTQYFGPGTRLTVL.

The rearrangement uses TRBV7-9 and TRBJ2-7; perhaps TRBD2 as D (5 bases). Germline-derived CDR1 and CDR2 are SEHNR and FQNEAQ (reference sequence). V lost 5 bases to trimming and J lost 7 bases, with 21 bases between them. The CDR3 loop spans 15 amino acids. In nucleotides, the CDR3 is TGTGCCAGCAGCGTAATATCGGCAGGAGGAAGGGAGCAGTACGTC. It specifies CASSVISAGGREQYV.

This clonotype was seen ten or more times. The chain combines TRBV18 with TRBJ2-3; no reliable D call. V was pared by 0 bases and J by 0 bases, with 4 bases between. Germline V lookup: CDR1 KGHSH, CDR2 LQKENI. The CDR3 spans 14 residues. CDR3 region: CASSPPLSTDTQYF. DNA of the CDR3: TGTGCCAGCTCACCACCGCTAAGCACAGATACGCAGTATTTT.

In this sample, this clonotype turned up many times. The rearrangement links TRBV5-1 to TRBJ2-1; possibly TRBD2 for D (7 bases). This CDR3 spans 14 amino acids. Germline V gene lookup returns CDR1 SGHRS and CDR2 YFSETQ. The V gene lost 4 bases and the J gene lost 8 bases, with 16 bases spanning the gap. The CDR3: CASSRRQAGDEQFF. The DNA for the CDR3 is TGCGCCAGCAGCCGTAGACAGGCGGGGGATGAGCAGTTCTTC.

This clonotype was seen at least ten times. This chain joins TRBV5-1 and TRBJ2-2; perhaps D is TRBD1 or TRBD2 (5 bases each). V was cut by 4 bases and J by 6 bases, with 10 bases left in between. Germline assignment: CDR1 SGHRS and CDR2 YFSETQ. The CDR3 extends over 13 amino acids. CDR3 region: CASSAMGAGELFF. The CDR3 nucleotides read TGCGCCAGCAGCGCCATGGGGGCCGGGGAGCTGTTTTTT. The whole variable domain, remainder taken from reference TRBV5-1 and TRBJ2-2, is KAGVTQTPRYLIKTRGQQVTLSCSPISGHRSVSWYQQTPGQGLQFLFEYFSETQRNKGNFPGRFSGRQFSNSRSEMNVSTLELGDSALYLCASSAMGAGELFFGEGSRLTVL.

There are a few counts of this clonotype. This chain joins TRBV29-1 and TRBJ2-3, with 15 bases identical to TRBD2. This CDR3 spans 14 amino acids. With V trimmed by 6 bases and J by 5 bases, 3 bases remained unmatched. Looked up from germline, CDR1 is SQVTM and CDR2 is ANQGSEA. CDR3 bases: TGCAGCGTCGCGGGACTAGCGGGAGGAGATACGCAGTATTTT. Its protein product is CSVAGLAGGDTQYF.

The chain has TRBV20-1 and TRBJ2-5; no firm D call. The CDR3 totals 13 residues. V lost 3 bases to trimming and J lost 4 bases, with 12 bases between them. Germline V gene lookup returns CDR1 DFQATT and CDR2 SNEGSKA (reference sequence). The CDR3 DNA sequence: TGCAGTGCTAGGGATTTACGCACAGAGACCCAGTACTTC. Its translation is CSARDLRTETQYF.